Listed below are T cell receptor beta chains from one sample, sequenced in a study of cytomegalovirus exposure and HLA in healthy donors. The data were produced by immunoSEQ multiplex PCR, yet TCRdb's version contains in-frame clones alone and is incomplete. The sample has 100,000 to 120,000 clones; about three quarters are singletons. The sample comprised PBMCs. These receptors were taken from a woman younger than 45 in good health and CMV-seronegative. Both conserved end residues are part of each CDR3. D genes are given only for firm matches. Clone size is shown for a subset of rows, as once, few, many or a class of expanded clone.

V gene	J gene	D gene	clone size	CDR3 protein	CDR3 DNA
TRBV9	TRBJ2-3	TRBD2	.	CASSASGVGDTQYF	TGTGCCAGCAGCGCTAGCGGGGTAGGGGATACGCAGTATTTT
TRBV7-8	TRBJ1-4	.	.	CASSPQNVEKLFF	TGTGCCAGCAGCCCACAAAATGTTGAAAAACTGTTTTTT
TRBV6-6	TRBJ1-1	TRBD1	.	CASSFQQGALSEAFF	TGTGCCAGCAGTTTCCAACAGGGGGCGCTTTCTGAAGCTTTCTTT
TRBV10-1	TRBJ2-1	TRBD2	.	CASSESRGWTSGGESEQFF	TGCGCCAGCAGTGAGTCTCGAGGGTGGACTAGCGGGGGGGAAAGTGAGCAGTTCTTC
TRBV9	TRBJ1-1	.	.	CASSADSRNTEAFF	TGTGCCAGCAGCGCGGACAGTCGGAACACTGAAGCTTTCTTT
TRBV6-5	TRBJ2-7	TRBD1	.	CASSYSTGEDTYEQYF	TGTGCCAGCAGTTACTCGACAGGGGAAGATACCTACGAGCAGTACTTC
TRBV4-1	TRBJ2-1	.	once	CASSRAAGGRINEQFF	TGCGCCAGCAGCCGAGCCGCCGGAGGACGTATCAATGAGCAGTTCTTC
TRBV11-3	TRBJ2-7	TRBD2	.	CASSPSGSYEQYF	TGTGCCAGCAGCCCTAGCGGGAGTTATGAGCAGTACTTC
TRBV7-2	TRBJ2-3	TRBD1	.	CASPTGGLTDTQYF	TGTGCCAGCCCAACAGGGGGACTCACAGATACGCAGTATTTT
TRBV7-3	TRBJ2-3	TRBD2	.	CASSAGGSTDTQYF	TGTGCCAGCAGCGCGGGGGGGAGCACAGATACGCAGTATTTT
TRBV29-1	TRBJ2-7	.	once	CSVEGQGDYEQYF	TGCAGCGTTGAAGGCCAGGGTGACTACGAGCAGTACTTC
TRBV11-2	TRBJ2-3	TRBD2	.	CASSSLAGGSDTQYF	TGTGCCAGCAGCTCACTAGCGGGAGGGTCAGATACGCAGTATTTT
TRBV5-6	TRBJ1-2	.	.	CASSLASHTDTF	TGTGCCAGCAGCTTGGCCAGTCATACAGACACCTTC
TRBV7-2	TRBJ1-5	.	few	CASSLAGANNQPQHF	TGTGCCAGCAGCTTAGCAGGGGCGAACAATCAGCCCCAGCATTTT
TRBV15	TRBJ1-1	.	.	CATRSFGGASMNTEAFF	TGTGCCACCAGGAGCTTCGGCGGAGCCTCCATGAACACTGAAGCTTTCTTT
TRBV28	TRBJ2-7	.	.	CASNARGGVSYEQYF	TGTGCCAGCAACGCGCGAGGAGGCGTCTCCTACGAGCAGTACTTC
TRBV27	TRBJ2-1	.	.	CASSVALTNNEQFF	TGTGCCAGCAGTGTAGCCCTGACCAACAATGAGCAGTTCTTC
TRBV2	TRBJ2-7	.	.	CASSYASSASSYEQYF	TGTGCCAGCTCGTACGCGTCTAGCGCCAGCTCCTACGAGCAGTACTTC
TRBV6-5	TRBJ2-2	TRBD1	.	CASSVRDRGPGELFF	TGTGCCAGCAGCGTCCGGGACAGGGGTCCCGGGGAGCTGTTTTTT
TRBV28	TRBJ1-4	.	.	CASSFRSPLENEKLFF	TGTGCCAGCAGTTTTCGATCTCCATTAGAAAATGAAAAACTGTTTTTT
TRBV4-1	TRBJ2-2	TRBD2	.	CASSPSGGAAGELFF	TGCGCCAGCAGCCCTAGCGGGGGGGCCGCCGGGGAGCTGTTTTTT
TRBV2	TRBJ2-1	.	.	CASSELRALSYNEQFF	TGTGCCAGCAGTGAGTTGCGGGCGCTCTCCTACAATGAGCAGTTCTTC
TRBV29-1	TRBJ1-2	.	few	CSGDTGDGYTF	TGCAGCGGGGATACAGGAGATGGCTACACCTTC
TRBV7-2	TRBJ2-5	.	.	CASSSDRTQETQYF	TGTGCCAGCAGCTCCGACAGGACCCAAGAGACCCAGTACTTC
TRBV7-2	TRBJ1-1	.	once	CASSLPGPREGFF	TGTGCCAGCAGCTTACCCGGGCCCAGGGAGGGTTTCTTT
TRBV30	TRBJ2-5	TRBD1	.	CAWSYGTGQETQYF	TGTGCCTGGAGTTATGGGACAGGCCAAGAGACCCAGTACTTC
TRBV5-6	TRBJ1-1	.	.	CASSLGGVNTEAFF	TGTGCCAGCAGCTTGGGGGGAGTGAACACTGAAGCTTTCTTT
TRBV4-3	TRBJ2-7	.	.	CASSQSPVGGTLGTYEQYF	TGCGCCAGCAGCCAATCCCCCGTGGGCGGGACGCTAGGGACCTACGAGCAGTACTTC
TRBV28	TRBJ1-2	.	.	CASRPSVVNYGYTF	TGTGCCAGCAGGCCCTCGGTAGTTAACTATGGCTACACCTTC
TRBV2	TRBJ2-1	.	.	CASTRYALAVYNEQFF	TGTGCCAGCACCCGTTACGCTCTAGCAGTTTACAATGAGCAGTTCTTC
TRBV29-1	TRBJ2-7	TRBD1	.	CSVVTGVSYEQYF	TGCAGCGTTGTGACAGGGGTTAGCTACGAGCAGTACTTC
TRBV29-1	TRBJ1-2	.	.	CSVVPRRDTRGYTF	TGCAGCGTTGTCCCCCGCCGGGACACTCGTGGCTACACCTTC
TRBV4-2	TRBJ1-5	.	.	CASSQAWGQGQPQHF	TGTGCCAGCAGCCAGGCGTGGGGGCAAGGGCAGCCCCAGCATTTT